This is a list of T cell receptor beta chains from one sample in a study of cytomegalovirus exposure and HLA in healthy donors. Repertoires were generated with immunoSEQ multiplex PCR, while TCRdb's copy carries only in-frame clones and drops some. The sample carries under 85,000 clones, approximately 93% recorded once. Material for sequencing was PBMCs. The receptors originated from a woman aged 18 to 35 in good health and CMV-seropositive. Each CDR3 is given with its conserved first and last residue. A D gene is named only where the DNA matches it firmly. Size tells how often a clone was seen (once, few, many) or the class of an expanded clone, and some rows leave it out.

>.|once|16|TRBV18|TRBJ1-6
TGTGCCAGCTCACAACAGGGAGTCAAGGATAATTCACCCCTCCACTTT
CASSQQGVKDNSPLHF
>.|.|11|TRBV20-1|TRBJ1-1
TGCAGTGCTAGAGATTTCGGTGAAGCTTTCTTT
CSARDFGEAFF
>TRBD1|.|15|TRBV9|TRBJ1-2
TGTGCCAGCAGCGTAAGGGACAGTCCTAACTATGGCTACACCTTC
CASSVRDSPNYGYTF
>.|.|14|TRBV11-2|TRBJ1-4
TGTGCCAGCAGCTTATCGAGGTGGAATGAAAAACTGTTTTTT
CASSLSRWNEKLFF
>TRBD1|.|14|TRBV7-2|TRBJ1-2
TGTGCCAGCAGCGTGGACAGGGGGTTTTCGGGCTACACCTTC
CASSVDRGFSGYTF
>TRBD2|.|15|TRBV10-3|TRBJ2-5
TGTGCCATCAGTGGGGCTAGCGGGAGAGTAGAGACCCAGTACTTC
CAISGASGRVETQYF
>.|.|16|TRBV11-3|TRBJ2-7
TGTGCCAGCAGCCTCTGGCGGCTCAGGGGAGTGGACGAGCAGTACTTC
CASSLWRLRGVDEQYF
>.|.|14|TRBV5-1|TRBJ2-2
TGCGCCTCTAAGGCAGGGGGGACCACCGGGGAGCTGTTTTTT
CASKAGGTTGELFF
>TRBD2|.|15|TRBV7-8|TRBJ2-7
TGTGCCAGCAGCTTCCTCACGGGGGGGTCCTACGAGCAGTACTTC
CASSFLTGGSYEQYF
>.|.|12|TRBV29-1|TRBJ2-5
TGCAGCGTGGACAGAGCCCAAGAGACCCAGTACTTC
CSVDRAQETQYF
>.|.|12|TRBV7-9|TRBJ1-2
TGTGCCAGTACCCCAGAGGGTTACGGCTACACCTTC
CASTPEGYGYTF
>.|.|18|TRBV23-1|TRBJ2-1
TGCGCCAGCAGTCAAAATAGGGACATCGGTGGGGAACACAATGAGCAGTTCTTC
CASSQNRDIGGEHNEQFF
>TRBD1|.|16|TRBV28|TRBJ1-5
TGTGCCAGCAGTTTATCCCTGACAGGGCTTGTTCAGCCCCAGCATTTT
CASSLSLTGLVQPQHF
>TRBD1|.|15|TRBV7-9|TRBJ1-5
TGTGCCAGCAGCCCGGACAGGGAGGGCAATCAGCCCCAGCATTTT
CASSPDREGNQPQHF
>.|.|14|TRBV19|TRBJ1-5
TGTGCCAGTAGTATATTCAGAAGCAATCAGCCCCAGCATTTT
CASSIFRSNQPQHF
>.|.|17|TRBV29-1|TRBJ2-7
TGCAGCGTTGAATATCCCCTTGGCAGGGGCTTTCCCTACGAGCAGTACTTC
CSVEYPLGRGFPYEQYF
>TRBD2|.|19|TRBV4-2|TRBJ2-7
TGTGCCAGCAGCCAACGTTCCCCAAGACTAGCGGGCAACACCTACGAGCAGTACTTC
CASSQRSPRLAGNTYEQYF
>TRBD2|.|16|TRBV7-7|TRBJ2-5
TGTGCCAGCAGCTTAAGGAATGCTCAGGGAGGGGAGACCCAGTACTTC
CASSLRNAQGGETQYF
>.|.|14|TRBV4-3|TRBJ1-1
TGCGCCAGCAGCCAAGACATCGGGGACACTGAAGCTTTCTTT
CASSQDIGDTEAFF
>TRBD1|.|14|TRBV5-1|TRBJ2-5
TGCGCCAGCAGCTTCGGGACAGGGCTAGAGACCCAGTACTTC
CASSFGTGLETQYF
>.|.|14|TRBV27|TRBJ1-2
TGTGCCAGCAGTCTCACAGGGACTAACTATGGCTACACCTTC
CASSLTGTNYGYTF
>.|.|16|TRBV10-3|TRBJ1-2
TGTGCCATCAGTGAGGTTCCCCGAGGAACTAACTATGGCTACACCTTC
CAISEVPRGTNYGYTF
>.|.|16|TRBV30|TRBJ2-4
TGTGCCACAACGGGACATCAGGAAGACGCCAAAAACATTCAGTACTTC
CATTGHQEDAKNIQYF
>.|.|15|TRBV13|TRBJ2-7
TGTGCCAGCAGCCTGACAGGTCTAGGGTCCTACGAGCAGTACTTC
CASSLTGLGSYEQYF
>.|.|16|TRBV28|TRBJ2-2
TGTGCCAGCAGTCCGCCGGGGTGGAAGAGGACCGGGGAGCTGTTTTTT
CASSPPGWKRTGELFF
>.|few|14|TRBV28|TRBJ1-5
TGTGCCAGCAGTTTATTCAGTAGCAATCAGCCCCAGCATTTT
CASSLFSSNQPQHF
>TRBD1|.|15|TRBV4-1|TRBJ1-6
TGCGCCAGCAGCCTCAGGGACAGGGGATCTTCACCCCTCCACTTT
CASSLRDRGSSPLHF
>TRBD1|.|14|TRBV7-9|TRBJ2-5
TGTGCCAGCAGCTTGGGACAGGCAAGAGAGACCCAGTACTTC
CASSLGQARETQYF
>TRBD1|once|13|TRBV4-3|TRBJ1-4
TGCGCCAGCAGCCAAGGGGGAGACAGGGAATTGTTTTTT
CASSQGGDRELFF
>TRBD1|.|12|TRBV29-1|TRBJ1-1
TGCAGCGTCGGACAGGGTCGGACTGAAGCTTTCTTT
CSVGQGRTEAFF
>TRBD2|.|15|TRBV6-5|TRBJ2-7
TGTGCCAGCAGGGACCTAGCGGGAAACTCCTACGAGCAGTACTTC
CASRDLAGNSYEQYF
>.|.|16|TRBV6-1|TRBJ1-5
TGTGCCAGCAGTGCCGACGGTACAGGTACAAATCAGCCCCAGCATTTT
CASSADGTGTNQPQHF
>TRBD1|few|17|TRBV10-3|TRBJ2-7
TGTGCCATCAGTGAAACCGGGACAGGGATGTTATCTAGCGAGCAGTACTTC
CAISETGTGMLSSEQYF
>.|.|15|TRBV19|TRBJ1-5
TGTGCCAGTAGTGCACAGGGAAATAGCAATCAGCCCCAGCATTTT
CASSAQGNSNQPQHF
>TRBD1|.|15|TRBV9|TRBJ1-6
TGTGCCAGCAGCGCCACAGGGGGCAGAGATTCACCCCTCCACTTT
CASSATGGRDSPLHF
>.|few|14|TRBV11-1|TRBJ1-4
TGTGCCAGCAGCTCCTCCGGGACACATGAAAAACTGTTTTTT
CASSSSGTHEKLFF
>TRBD2|.|16|TRBV25-1|TRBJ2-3
TGTGCCAGCAGTGCCCGGACTAGCGGGAGCTTAGATACGCAGTATTTT
CASSARTSGSLDTQYF
>TRBD2|.|16|TRBV5-1|TRBJ2-1
TGCGCCAGCAGCTTGGGCCTAGCGGGAGACTTCAATGAGCAGTTCTTC
CASSLGLAGDFNEQFF
>TRBD1|.|18|TRBV7-6|TRBJ2-7
TGTGCCAGCAGCTTTAGCCCCTTTTCCGGACAGGGGAGGTACGAGCAGTACTTC
CASSFSPFSGQGRYEQYF
>.|once|13|TRBV28|TRBJ1-2
TGTGCCAGCAGGTCGACAGCTCGCTATGGCTACACCTTC
CASRSTARYGYTF
>.|.|15|TRBV5-4|TRBJ2-1
TGTGCCAGCAGCTTCAGGGGACACCACTACAATGAGCAGTTCTTC
CASSFRGHHYNEQFF
>TRBD1|.|14|TRBV4-1|TRBJ2-7
TGCGCCAGCAGCCAAGTACAGGGGGTTAGCGAGCAGTACTTC
CASSQVQGVSEQYF